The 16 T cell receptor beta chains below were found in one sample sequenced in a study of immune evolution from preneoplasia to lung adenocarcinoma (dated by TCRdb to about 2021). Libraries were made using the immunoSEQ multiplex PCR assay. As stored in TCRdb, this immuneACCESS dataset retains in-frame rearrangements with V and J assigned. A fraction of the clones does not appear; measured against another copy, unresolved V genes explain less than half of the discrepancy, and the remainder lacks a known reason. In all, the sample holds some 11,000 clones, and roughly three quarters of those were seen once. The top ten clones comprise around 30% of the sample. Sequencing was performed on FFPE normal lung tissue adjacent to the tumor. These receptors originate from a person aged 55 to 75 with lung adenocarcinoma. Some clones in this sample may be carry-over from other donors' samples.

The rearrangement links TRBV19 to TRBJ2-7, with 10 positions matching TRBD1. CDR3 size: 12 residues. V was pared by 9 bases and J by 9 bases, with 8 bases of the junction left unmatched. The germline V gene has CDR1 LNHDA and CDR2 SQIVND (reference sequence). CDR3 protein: CASADRGHGQYF. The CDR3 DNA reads TGTGCCAGCGCCGACAGGGGGCACGGGCAGTACTTC.

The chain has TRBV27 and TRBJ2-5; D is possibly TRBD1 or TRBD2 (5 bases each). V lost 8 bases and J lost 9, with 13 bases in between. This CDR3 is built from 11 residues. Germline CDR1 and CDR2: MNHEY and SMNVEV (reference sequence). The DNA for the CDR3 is TGTGCCAGCGGCGCTGTGGGGGCCCAGTACTTC. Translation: CASGAVGAQYF.

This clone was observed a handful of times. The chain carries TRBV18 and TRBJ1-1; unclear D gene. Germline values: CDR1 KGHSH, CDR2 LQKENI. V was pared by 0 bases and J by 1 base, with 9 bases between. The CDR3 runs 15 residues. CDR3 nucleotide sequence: TGTGCCAGCTCACCACCGTTTTTCCAGAACACTGAAGCTTTCTTT. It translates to CASSPPFFQNTEAFF.

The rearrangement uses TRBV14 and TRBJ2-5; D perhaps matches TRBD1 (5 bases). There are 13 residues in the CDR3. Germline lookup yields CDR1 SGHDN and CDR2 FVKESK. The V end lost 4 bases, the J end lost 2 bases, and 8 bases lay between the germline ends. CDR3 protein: CASSRQTQETQYF. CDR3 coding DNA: TGTGCCAGCAGCCGACAGACACAAGAGACCCAGTACTTC. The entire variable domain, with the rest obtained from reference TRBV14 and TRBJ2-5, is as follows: EAGVTQFPSHSVIEKGQTVTLRCDPISGHDNLYWYRRVMGKEIKFLLHFVKESKQDESGMPNNRFLAERTGGTYSTLKVQPAELEDSGVYFCASSRQTQETQYFGPGTRLLVL.

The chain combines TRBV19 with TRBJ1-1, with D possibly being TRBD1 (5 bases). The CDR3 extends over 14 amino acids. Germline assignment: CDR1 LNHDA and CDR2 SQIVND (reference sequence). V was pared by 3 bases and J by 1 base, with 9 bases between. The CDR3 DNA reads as TGTGCCAGTAGTATTGGCAGGGCGAACACTGAAGCTTTCTTT. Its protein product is CASSIGRANTEAFF.

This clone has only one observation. Here the CDR3 DNA reads TGTGCCAGCAGGACCGTTGGGGGGGGAAGCACAGATACGCAGTATTTT. Translated, it gives CASRTVGGGSTDTQYF. This chain links TRBV6-4 with TRBJ2-3; 7 positions match TRBD2. This CDR3 spans 16 amino acids. With V trimmed by 6 bases and J by 0 bases, 9 bases remained unmatched. The germline CDR1 and CDR2 sequences are MRHNA and SNTAGT.

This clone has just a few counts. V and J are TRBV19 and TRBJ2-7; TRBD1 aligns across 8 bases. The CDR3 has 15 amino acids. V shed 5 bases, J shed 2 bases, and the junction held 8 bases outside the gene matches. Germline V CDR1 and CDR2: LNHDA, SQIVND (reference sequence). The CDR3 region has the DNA TGTGCCAGTAGTTTACAGGGGGGATTGACCTACGAGCAGTACTTC. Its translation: CASSLQGGLTYEQYF.

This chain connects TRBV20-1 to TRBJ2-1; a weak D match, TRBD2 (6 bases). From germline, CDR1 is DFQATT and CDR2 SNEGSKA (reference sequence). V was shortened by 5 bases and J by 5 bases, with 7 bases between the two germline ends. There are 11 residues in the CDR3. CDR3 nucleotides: TGCAGTGCTGGGGGGAACAATGAGCAGTTCTTC. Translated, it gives CSAGGNNEQFF.

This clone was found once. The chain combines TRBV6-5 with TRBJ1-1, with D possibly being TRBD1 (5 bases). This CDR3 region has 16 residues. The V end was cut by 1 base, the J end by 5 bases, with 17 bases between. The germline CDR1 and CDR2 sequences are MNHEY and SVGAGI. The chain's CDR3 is CASSYYPPPGLTEAFF. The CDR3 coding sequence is TGTGCCAGCAGTTACTACCCCCCGCCAGGGTTAACTGAAGCTTTCTTT.

In nucleotides, the CDR3 is TGTGCCAGCAGCCCGGACGATCGCAAAAACATTCAGTACTTC. It translates to CASSPDDRKNIQYF. The rearrangement links TRBV9 to TRBJ2-4; D call uncertain. The CDR3 loop spans 14 amino acids. V lost 4 bases and J lost 3, with 11 bases in between. CDR1 and CDR2 (germline): SGDLS, YYNGEE.

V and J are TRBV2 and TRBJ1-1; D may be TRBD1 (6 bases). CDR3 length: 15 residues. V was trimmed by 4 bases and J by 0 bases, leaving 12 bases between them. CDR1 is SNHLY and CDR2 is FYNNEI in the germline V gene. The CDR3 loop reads CASSGDTSMNTEAFF. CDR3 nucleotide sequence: TGTGCCAGCAGTGGGGACACGAGTATGAACACTGAAGCTTTCTTT.

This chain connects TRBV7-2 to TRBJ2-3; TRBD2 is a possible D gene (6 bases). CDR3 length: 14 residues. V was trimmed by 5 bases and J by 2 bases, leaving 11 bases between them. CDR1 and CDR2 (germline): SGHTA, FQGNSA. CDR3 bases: TGTGCCAGCAGCACGGGACTTCTCACAGATACGCAGTATTTT. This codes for CASSTGLLTDTQYF.

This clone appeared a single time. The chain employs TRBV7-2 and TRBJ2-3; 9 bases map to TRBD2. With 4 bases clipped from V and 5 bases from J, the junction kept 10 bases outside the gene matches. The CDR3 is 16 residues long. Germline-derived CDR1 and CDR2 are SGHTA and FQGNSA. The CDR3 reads CASSSQGAGGGDTQYF. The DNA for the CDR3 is TGTGCCAGCAGCTCCCAGGGTGCGGGAGGGGGAGATACGCAGTATTTT.

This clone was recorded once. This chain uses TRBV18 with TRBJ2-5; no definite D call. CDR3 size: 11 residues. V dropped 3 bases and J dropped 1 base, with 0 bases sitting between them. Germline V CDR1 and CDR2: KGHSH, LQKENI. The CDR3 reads CASSPQETQYF. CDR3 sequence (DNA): TGTGCCAGCTCACCCCAAGAGACCCAGTACTTC.

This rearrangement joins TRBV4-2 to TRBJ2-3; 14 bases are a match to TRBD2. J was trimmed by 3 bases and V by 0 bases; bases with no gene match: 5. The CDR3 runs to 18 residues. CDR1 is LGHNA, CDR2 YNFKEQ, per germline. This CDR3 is CASSQDWRLAGGTDTQYF. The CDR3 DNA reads TGTGCCAGCAGCCAAGATTGGAGACTAGCGGGAGGGACAGATACGCAGTATTTT.

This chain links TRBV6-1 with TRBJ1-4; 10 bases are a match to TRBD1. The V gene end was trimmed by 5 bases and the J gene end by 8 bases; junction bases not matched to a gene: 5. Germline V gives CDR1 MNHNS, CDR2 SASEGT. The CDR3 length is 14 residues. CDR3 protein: CASSRQGAREKLFF. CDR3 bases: TGTGCCAGCAGTAGACAGGGGGCGCGAGAAAAACTGTTTTTT.